These T cell receptor beta chains were read from a single sample in a study of cytomegalovirus exposure and HLA in healthy donors. Clones were sequenced by immunoSEQ multiplex PCR, and TCRdb holds only the in-frame ones, with some missing. The table shows roughly 200,000 clones, with roughly 86% occurring only once. The specimen was PBMCs. Receptors originate from a man younger than 40 in good health and CMV-seropositive. The CDR3 runs from the conserved cysteine through the conserved F or W. A D gene is named only where the DNA matches it firmly. A row's size may be missing; if present it is once, few, many or a size class.

TRBV6-5	TRBJ2-1	NA	NA	CASSWLPYNEQFF	TGTGCCAGCAGTTGGCTTCCTTACAATGAGCAGTTCTTC
TRBV28	TRBJ2-7	NA	NA	CASSLWAGLLIYEQYF	TGTGCCAGCAGTTTATGGGCGGGACTCCTTATCTACGAGCAGTACTTC
TRBV7-9	TRBJ2-3	NA	NA	CASAESTDTQYF	TGTGCCAGCGCAGAGAGCACAGATACGCAGTATTTT
TRBV29-1	TRBJ2-7	NA	NA	CSVLGQNYEQYF	TGCAGCGTTTTAGGTCAAAACTACGAGCAGTACTTC
TRBV30	TRBJ1-2	once	NA	CAWVQQNYYGYTF	TGTGCCTGGGTTCAACAGAACTACTATGGCTACACCTTC
TRBV30	TRBJ2-5	NA	TRBD1	CADAPQPTGGQETQYF	TGTGCCGACGCCCCCCAACCGACAGGGGGCCAAGAGACCCAGTACTTC
TRBV9	TRBJ1-6	NA	NA	CASSVEEGPPLHF	TGTGCCAGCAGCGTAGAGGAGGGCCCGCCCCTCCACTTT
TRBV5-1	TRBJ2-2	NA	NA	CASTQQGNTGELFF	TGCGCCAGCACACAACAGGGGAACACCGGGGAGCTGTTTTTT
TRBV27	TRBJ1-1	NA	TRBD1	CASSLLGQGMVRTEAFF	TGTGCCAGCAGTTTATTGGGACAGGGTATGGTTCGGACTGAAGCTTTCTTT
TRBV30	TRBJ1-2	NA	TRBD1	CAWSGDRGGGYTF	TGTGCCTGGAGCGGGGACAGGGGCGGTGGCTACACCTTC